What follows is one T cell receptor beta chain and its context. This specimen comes from a study of identical twins. The length of the CDR3 is 13 residues. V lost 0 bases and J lost 7, with 12 bases in between. Germline assignment: CDR1 SQVTM and CDR2 ANQGSEA. MiXCR, applied by TCRdb to the 5' RACE reads, yields one record per CDR3 protein. The sample lists fewer than 500,000 distinct CDR3 sequences, 24% occurring once. These records were also assigned to another study, of T cells expressing NK-cell markers.

This TCR was sampled from a woman between 18 and 29 years old in good health. This chain uses TRBV29-1 with TRBJ1-2; the D gene is possibly TRBD1 (6 bases). The sequencing input was CD4+ T cells sorted from blood. CDR3 loop: CSVEEQGTGGYTF. In DNA, the CDR3 is TGCAGCGTTGAAGAGCAGGGGACGGGTGGCTACACCTTC.